This is a list of T cell receptor beta chains from one sample in a study of blood T cell repertoires in COVID-19. Assay: immunoSEQ multiplex PCR; the TCRdb copy retains only in-frame clones and omits some. The sample shows 20,000 to 25,000 clones, roughly 90% of them seen only once. The sequenced sample was peripheral blood. The receptors shown here come from a human donor in a cohort sampled during active COVID-19. CDR3s include the opening cysteine and the closing phenylalanine or tryptophan. The order of the fields is J gene, clone size, D gene, V gene, CDR3 protein, CDR3 DNA. A D gene is named only where the DNA matches it firmly. Size is omitted from some rows. Given values are once, few, many or a class for expanded clones.

j_gene: TRBJ1-5; abundance: NA; d_gene: NA; v_gene: TRBV19; CDR3aa: CASSMGPEGQPQHF; CDR3nt: TGTGCCAGTAGTATGGGGCCCGAAGGACAGCCCCAGCATTTT
j_gene: TRBJ2-1; abundance: NA; d_gene: TRBD1; v_gene: TRBV5-1; CDR3aa: CASSSGTEAVNEQFF; CDR3nt: TGCGCCAGCAGCTCTGGGACAGAGGCGGTCAATGAGCAGTTCTTC
j_gene: TRBJ2-2; abundance: NA; d_gene: NA; v_gene: TRBV7-9; CDR3aa: CASSLAQGTDLTGELFF; CDR3nt: TGTGCCAGCAGCTTAGCGCAAGGGACTGATTTAACCGGGGAGCTGTTTTTT
j_gene: TRBJ2-1; abundance: NA; d_gene: TRBD2; v_gene: TRBV11-2; CDR3aa: CASSLGTSGINEQFF; CDR3nt: TGTGCCAGCAGCTTGGGGACTAGCGGGATCAATGAGCAGTTCTTC
j_gene: TRBJ1-5; abundance: NA; d_gene: TRBD1; v_gene: TRBV15; CDR3aa: CATSSYRGHNQPQHF; CDR3nt: TGTGCCACCAGCAGCTACAGGGGGCACAATCAGCCCCAGCATTTT
j_gene: TRBJ1-5; abundance: NA; d_gene: NA; v_gene: TRBV28; CDR3aa: CATLGYDSNQPQHF; CDR3nt: TGTGCCACCCTAGGTTACGATAGCAATCAGCCCCAGCATTTT
j_gene: TRBJ2-7; abundance: NA; d_gene: TRBD2; v_gene: TRBV4-2; CDR3aa: CASSQDWPGGSYEQYF; CDR3nt: TGTGCCAGCAGCCAAGATTGGCCGGGAGGGTCTTACGAGCAGTACTTC
j_gene: TRBJ2-1; abundance: NA; d_gene: TRBD2; v_gene: TRBV6-1; CDR3aa: CASSEPEREYYNEQFF; CDR3nt: TGTGCCAGCAGTGAACCGGAGCGGGAATATTACAATGAGCAGTTCTTC
j_gene: TRBJ1-2; abundance: NA; d_gene: TRBD1; v_gene: TRBV7-9; CDR3aa: CASSSGTGARQGYTF; CDR3nt: TGTGCCAGCAGCTCAGGGACAGGGGCGCGGCAGGGCTACACCTTC
j_gene: TRBJ1-2; abundance: NA; d_gene: TRBD1; v_gene: TRBV19; CDR3aa: CASSPTHRGWNYGYTF; CDR3nt: TGTGCCAGTAGTCCAACGCACAGGGGGTGGAACTATGGCTACACCTTC
j_gene: TRBJ2-7; abundance: NA; d_gene: TRBD2; v_gene: TRBV5-4; CDR3aa: CATGRSGDEQYF; CDR3nt: TGTGCCACCGGACGTAGCGGGGACGAGCAGTACTTC
j_gene: TRBJ2-7; abundance: NA; d_gene: NA; v_gene: TRBV10-3; CDR3aa: CAISESSAYEQYF; CDR3nt: TGTGCCATCAGTGAGTCTAGCGCCTACGAGCAGTACTTC
j_gene: TRBJ1-5; abundance: NA; d_gene: NA; v_gene: TRBV6-5; CDR3aa: CASSYVAGNQPQHF; CDR3nt: TGTGCCAGCAGTTACGTGGCAGGGAATCAGCCCCAGCATTTT
j_gene: TRBJ2-1; abundance: NA; d_gene: TRBD1; v_gene: TRBV30; CDR3aa: CASIQQGAYNEQFF; CDR3nt: TGTGCCTCTATACAACAGGGGGCCTACAATGAGCAGTTCTTC
j_gene: TRBJ2-1; abundance: NA; d_gene: NA; v_gene: TRBV2; CDR3aa: CASSGESNSYNEQFF; CDR3nt: TGTGCCAGCAGCGGGGAGTCAAACTCCTACAATGAGCAGTTCTTC
j_gene: TRBJ2-7; abundance: NA; d_gene: NA; v_gene: TRBV4-1; CDR3aa: CASSQVRTIEHEQYF; CDR3nt: TGCGCCAGCAGCCAAGTCCGGACTATCGAGCACGAGCAGTACTTC
j_gene: TRBJ1-2; abundance: NA; d_gene: NA; v_gene: TRBV12-3/TRBV12-4; CDR3aa: CASTLGGSKLYTF; CDR3nt: TGTGCCAGCACCCTGGGGGGGAGCAAACTCTACACCTTC
j_gene: TRBJ2-1; abundance: NA; d_gene: TRBD2; v_gene: TRBV7-3; CDR3aa: CASSRGRENEQFF; CDR3nt: TGTGCCAGCAGCCGTGGGCGGGAGAATGAGCAGTTCTTC
j_gene: TRBJ1-5; abundance: NA; d_gene: NA; v_gene: TRBV5-1; CDR3aa: CASSLAPRDNSNQPQHF; CDR3nt: TGCGCCAGCAGCTTGGCCCCGAGGGACAATAGCAATCAGCCCCAGCATTTT
j_gene: TRBJ2-1; abundance: NA; d_gene: TRBD2; v_gene: TRBV4-2; CDR3aa: CASSFRTSGSYEQFF; CDR3nt: TGTGCCAGCAGCTTTCGGACTAGCGGGAGTTATGAGCAGTTCTTC
j_gene: TRBJ1-2; abundance: NA; d_gene: NA; v_gene: TRBV11-2; CDR3aa: CASSLAAGVTGNYGYTF; CDR3nt: TGTGCCAGCAGCTTAGCCGCGGGTGTGACAGGCAACTATGGCTACACCTTC
j_gene: TRBJ2-7; abundance: NA; d_gene: NA; v_gene: TRBV7-9; CDR3aa: CASSQSGSEQYF; CDR3nt: TGTGCCAGCAGCCAAAGTGGCTCCGAGCAGTACTTC
j_gene: TRBJ2-3; abundance: NA; d_gene: TRBD2; v_gene: TRBV19; CDR3aa: CASSITGGQQDTQYF; CDR3nt: TGTGCCAGTAGTATAACGGGAGGGCAACAAGATACGCAGTATTTT
j_gene: TRBJ1-5; abundance: NA; d_gene: TRBD1; v_gene: TRBV20-1; CDR3aa: CSASLGTGENQPQHF; CDR3nt: TGCAGTGCTAGTTTAGGGACAGGGGAGAATCAGCCCCAGCATTTT
j_gene: TRBJ2-1; abundance: NA; d_gene: TRBD2; v_gene: TRBV28; CDR3aa: CASSLGLAGALLDEQFF; CDR3nt: TGTGCCAGCAGTTTAGGACTAGCGGGAGCGCTATTGGATGAGCAGTTCTTC
j_gene: TRBJ1-4; abundance: NA; d_gene: TRBD1; v_gene: TRBV7-9; CDR3aa: CASSSGGANEKLFF; CDR3nt: TGTGCCAGCAGCTCAGGGGGAGCTAATGAAAAACTGTTTTTT
j_gene: TRBJ2-1; abundance: once; d_gene: TRBD2; v_gene: TRBV5-4; CDR3aa: CASSLVAGGINEQFF; CDR3nt: TGTGCCAGCAGCTTAGTAGCGGGAGGGATCAATGAGCAGTTCTTC
j_gene: TRBJ2-7; abundance: NA; d_gene: TRBD1; v_gene: TRBV4-1; CDR3aa: CASSPWTGPYEQYF; CDR3nt: TGCGCCAGCAGCCCCTGGACAGGGCCCTACGAGCAGTACTTC
j_gene: TRBJ2-2; abundance: NA; d_gene: NA; v_gene: TRBV13; CDR3aa: CASLRELNTGELFF; CDR3nt: TGTGCCAGCTTGCGAGAATTGAACACCGGGGAGCTGTTTTTT
j_gene: TRBJ2-5; abundance: NA; d_gene: TRBD1; v_gene: TRBV7-9; CDR3aa: CASGPGQGNQETQYF; CDR3nt: TGTGCCAGCGGACCGGGACAGGGGAATCAAGAGACCCAGTACTTC
j_gene: TRBJ2-7; abundance: NA; d_gene: TRBD2; v_gene: TRBV28; CDR3aa: CASSLVGEGQSYEQYF; CDR3nt: TGTGCCAGCAGTTTAGTTGGGGAGGGGCAGTCCTACGAGCAGTACTTC
j_gene: TRBJ1-1; abundance: once; d_gene: NA; v_gene: TRBV7-2; CDR3aa: CASSDLGANTEAFF; CDR3nt: TGTGCCAGCAGCGACCTGGGGGCGAACACTGAAGCTTTCTTT
j_gene: TRBJ1-6; abundance: NA; d_gene: NA; v_gene: TRBV12-3/TRBV12-4; CDR3aa: CASNERGGSPLHF; CDR3nt: TGTGCCAGCAATGAGAGAGGCGGCTCACCCCTCCACTTT
j_gene: TRBJ2-1; abundance: NA; d_gene: NA; v_gene: TRBV3-1/TRBV3-2; CDR3aa: CASSQVDSLGGRYNEQFF; CDR3nt: TGTGCCAGCAGCCAAGTCGACTCCCTCGGGGGGCGATACAATGAGCAGTTCTTC
j_gene: TRBJ2-3; abundance: medium-sized; d_gene: TRBD2; v_gene: TRBV7-8; CDR3aa: CASTNTQREETDTQYF; CDR3nt: TGTGCCAGCACCAATACCCAGCGGGAGGAAACAGATACGCAGTATTTT